The text below deals with one T cell receptor beta chain. The antigen remains unidentified. CDR1 SQVTM and CDR2 ANQGSEA come from the germline V gene. This CDR3 spans 15 amino acids. Per donor there was one draw, yielding a blood sample of roughly 2.3 ml. This specimen belongs to a study of monozygotic twins with inflammatory bowel disease. Study outcomes and limitations: Added variability in patient repertoires may stem from differing immunosuppressive treatments. Healthy twins shared more clonotypes with others than IBD patients, most markedly active ones.

Template switching added UMIs carrying a 6-nucleotide sample barcode. TCRdb reanalyzed the 5' RACE reads, giving one entry per CDR3 protein sequence and no DNA. Its table lists fewer than 550,000 distinct CDR3 sequences. This TCR came from a human donor with ulcerative colitis or Crohn's disease, or a healthy co-twin of an affected twin (not recorded which). The V and J genes are TRBV29-1 and TRBJ1-1; without DNA, the TCRdb call of TRBD1 cannot be checked. Sequenced input: blood. The CDR3 spells CSVEASEGTNTEAFF.